This entry lists 16 T cell receptor beta chains sequenced from one sample in a study of patients and donors after allogeneic stem cell transplantation. TCRdb re-analysed the RT-PCR reads in MiXCR, keeping a single row per CDR3 protein. Of roughly 960,000 distinct CDR3 sequences in the sample, 15% to 20% were seen once. Sequencing was done on a sample of blood, either unsorted or a sorted T cell fraction (not recorded which). The receptors were gathered from a human donor who was either an allogeneic HSCT recipient or a stem cell or donor lymphocyte infusion donor (not recorded which). It is not recorded whose cells these are; they may come from a transplant donor.

The genes are TRBV29-1 and TRBJ1-5; tentative D call: TRBD1 (6 bases). The V and J ends lost 5 bases and 7 bases respectively, with 15 bases between them. Germline V gene lookup returns CDR1 SQVTM and CDR2 ANQGSEA. The CDR3 extends over 13 amino acids. DNA for the CDR3: TGCAGCGTTAAAACAGGGTGGGACCAGCCCCAGCATTTT. This sequence encodes CSVKTGWDQPQHF.

The table lists this clonotype with many counts. This chain connects TRBV12-3 or TRBV12-4 to TRBJ2-1, with 7 bases fitting TRBD1. The J segment lost 0 bases and the V segment lost 5 bases, leaving 10 bases of the junction unmatched. The CDR3 runs to 17 residues. In nucleotides, the CDR3 is TGTGCCAGCAGTCCCACAGGGGCGCGGAGCTCCTACAATGAGCAGTTCTTC. This encodes CASSPTGARSSYNEQFF.

The sample holds many counts of this clonotype. The chain combines TRBV2 with TRBJ2-1; D tentatively fits TRBD1 or TRBD2 (6 bases each). V lost 7 bases to trimming and J lost 12 bases, with 16 bases between them. The CDR3 totals 12 residues. CDR1 SNHLY and CDR2 FYNNEI come from the germline V gene. CDR3: CASKRGDPRQFF. The CDR3 DNA is TGTGCCAGCAAGAGGGGGGACCCGAGGCAGTTCTTC.

The sample holds a few counts of this clonotype. The gene calls are TRBV24-1 and TRBJ2-1; TRBD1 aligns across 7 bases. Germline loops: CDR1 KGHDR, CDR2 SFDVKD. V lost 4 bases, J lost 7 bases, and 6 bases stayed unmatched. This CDR3 contains 14 residues. The CDR3 reads CATSEPGTVNEQFF. The CDR3, as DNA: TGTGCCACCAGTGAACCGGGGACAGTTAATGAGCAGTTCTTC.

This chain uses TRBV20-1 with TRBJ2-7, with TRBD1 matching over 7 bases. The CDR3 is made up of 11 amino acids. With 5 bases clipped from V and 7 bases from J, the junction kept 5 bases outside the gene matches. In germline, CDR1 is DFQATT, CDR2 SNEGSKA (reference sequence). CDR3 DNA: TGCAGTGCTGGAAGGACAGGAGAGCAGTACTTC. As protein: CSAGRTGEQYF.

This clonotype was counted a few times. The chain has TRBV6-1 and TRBJ2-7; 11 nucleotides align to TRBD1. Germline CDR1 and CDR2: MNHNS and SASEGT. Trimming took 6 bases from V and 2 from J; bases not matched to a gene: 9. The CDR3 runs to 16 residues. CDR3 DNA: TGTGCCAGCAGCCTATACCCGGGACAGGGGGCCTACGAGCAGTACTTC. Translated: CASSLYPGQGAYEQYF.

This clonotype has only a few counts. The genes are TRBV6-1 and TRBJ2-7; D perhaps matches TRBD2 (5 bases). Germline V gene lookup returns CDR1 MNHNS and CDR2 SASEGT. This CDR3 spans 15 amino acids. V lost 7 bases and J lost 2, with 18 bases in between. The CDR3 region is CASNPGWGDTYEQYF. CDR3 bases: TGTGCCAGCAATCCGGGGTGGGGAGATACCTACGAGCAGTACTTC.

This clonotype occurred many times. This chain connects TRBV24-1 to TRBJ1-4; 8 bases fit TRBD1. Germline-derived CDR1 and CDR2 are KGHDR and SFDVKD. The CDR3 contains 16 residues. V lost 4 bases and J lost 5; bases outside the gene matches: 8. The CDR3 nucleotides are TGTGCCACCAGTGAGAAGGACAGGGTGGAGAATGAAAAACTGTTTTTT. It yields the protein CATSEKDRVENEKLFF.

The chain has TRBV12-3 or TRBV12-4 and TRBJ2-1, with D possibly being TRBD1 or TRBD2 (6 bases each). The CDR3 covers 16 residues. Trimming shortened V by 7 bases and J by 2 bases, and 18 bases separated the two germline ends. This CDR3 reads CASNHGGRDTYNEQFF. CDR3 DNA sequence: TGTGCCAGCAATCATGGGGGGCGGGACACCTACAATGAGCAGTTCTTC.

This clonotype was counted at least ten times. This chain uses TRBV12-3 or TRBV12-4 with TRBJ2-2; 13 positions agree with TRBD2. Trimming cost V 5 bases and J 3 bases; bases outside gene matches: 9. CDR3 length equals 18 residues. This chain's CDR3 is CASSRTSGSGGYTGELFF. CDR3 DNA sequence: TGTGCCAGCAGTCGGACTAGCGGGAGTGGGGGGTACACCGGGGAGCTGTTTTTT.

The chain recombines TRBV2 with TRBJ2-1; D is possibly TRBD1 (5 bases). Germline assignment: CDR1 SNHLY and CDR2 FYNNEI. This CDR3 is built from 13 residues. The V and J ends lost 7 bases and 8 bases respectively, with 15 bases between them. CDR3 in DNA: TGTGCCAGCATTCCGAGCAGGGTCCATGAGCAGTTCTTC. Translated, it gives CASIPSRVHEQFF.

This clonotype has more than one count but fewer than ten. This chain joins TRBV12-3 or TRBV12-4 and TRBJ1-3; TRBD1 aligns across 7 bases. Trimming cost V 7 bases and J 1 base; bases outside gene matches: 4. The CDR3 loop spans 14 amino acids. CDR3 loop: CASNAGGSGNTIYF. For the CDR3, the DNA is TGTGCCAGCAACGCAGGGGGGTCTGGAAACACCATATATTTT.

The genes are TRBV5-1 and TRBJ2-7, with 11 bases that match TRBD2. In germline, CDR1 is SGHRS, CDR2 YFSETQ. The CDR3 extends over 16 amino acids. J lost 6 bases, V lost 4 bases, and 12 bases had no gene match. CDR3 DNA: TGCGCCAGCAGCCTACCAGGGCCTAGCGGGAGGAGCGAGCAGTACTTC. The encoded protein is CASSLPGPSGRSEQYF.

This clonotype showed up just a few times. The V call is TRBV7-2, the J call TRBJ2-7; D may be TRBD1 (5 bases). The CDR3 totals 14 residues. V was trimmed by 1 base and J by 6 bases, leaving 13 bases between them. Germline V gene sequence: CDR1 SGHTA, CDR2 FQGNSA. The CDR3 sequence: CASSLVARVGEQYF. DNA for the CDR3: TGTGCCAGCAGCTTAGTGGCCAGGGTAGGCGAGCAGTACTTC. Full variable domain (missing parts from reference TRBV7-2 and TRBJ2-7): GAGVSQSPSNKVTEKGKDVELRCDPISGHTALYWYRQSLGQGLEFLIYFQGNSAPDKSGLPSDRFSAERTGGSVSTLTIQRTQQEDSAVYLCASSLVARVGEQYFGPGTRLTVT.

Only a few counts were recorded for this clonotype. The V gene is TRBV5-6, the J gene TRBJ1-6; D is perhaps TRBD1 (5 bases). V lost 0 bases to trimming and J lost 9 bases, with 13 bases between them. This CDR3 region has 15 residues. Germline V CDR1 and CDR2: SGHDT, YYEEEE. CDR3 sequence (DNA): TGTGCCAGCAGCTTGGCTTCAGGGAGGGCTTCACCCCTCCACTTT. As protein: CASSLASGRASPLHF.

This clonotype was counted only a few times. V gene TRBV6-1 combines with J gene TRBJ1-1, with D tentatively TRBD1 (5 bases). Germline V lookup: CDR1 MNHNS, CDR2 SASEGT. The V end was cut by 8 bases, the J end by 1 base, with 14 bases between. CDR3 length: 14 residues. This CDR3 reads CASGRQLGNTEAFF. The CDR3 region has the DNA TGTGCCAGCGGGAGACAGCTCGGGAACACTGAAGCTTTCTTT.